These 25 T cell receptor beta chains were sequenced from one sample in a study of blood T cell repertoires in COVID-19. Only in-frame clones appear in the TCRdb table, and some are missing; sequencing was by immunoSEQ multiplex PCR. Among over 10,000 clones listed, about 88% were seen once. Sequencing was done on a sample of peripheral blood. The receptor set was obtained from a human donor in a cohort sampled during active COVID-19.

This chain joins TRBV10-3 and TRBJ2-1, with 9 bases identical to TRBD2. V shed 4 bases and J 5 bases; nucleotides not matched to a gene: 9. The CDR3 extends over 16 amino acids. Per germline, CDR1 ENHRY and CDR2 SYGVKD. The CDR3 DNA follows: TGTGCCATCAGTGCCATTGGCGGGGGGGCGGACAATGAGCAGTTCTTC. Translation: CAISAIGGGADNEQFF.

The V call is TRBV6-1, the J call TRBJ2-3; TRBD2 is a possible D gene (6 bases). The ends were cut back, 1 base at V and 0 bases at J, with 8 bases in the middle. CDR1 and CDR2 from the germline V gene are MNHNS and SASEGT. The CDR3 runs to 15 residues. The CDR3 sequence is CASSEEEGSTDTQYF. CDR3 bases: TGTGCCAGCAGTGAAGAGGAGGGAAGCACAGATACGCAGTATTTT.

CDR3 in amino acids: CATSRGSGGFGDTQYF. CDR3 coding DNA: TGTGCCACCAGCAGAGGTAGCGGGGGGTTTGGAGATACGCAGTATTTT. V and J are TRBV15 and TRBJ2-3, with 10 positions matching TRBD2. With V trimmed by 1 base and J by 5 bases, 6 bases remained unmatched. CDR3 length: 16 amino acids. The germline V gene encodes CDR1 LNHNV and CDR2 YYDKDF (reference sequence).

The chain links TRBV6-5 to TRBJ2-3; 9 bases agree with TRBD2. Germline CDR1 and CDR2: MNHEY and SVGAGI. The CDR3 sequence is 13 residues long. J lost 6 bases, V lost 11 bases, and 9 bases had no gene match. The CDR3 nucleotides are TGTGCCGTCCGCGGGGGGGCGAGCGATACGCAGTATTTT. It is translated as CAVRGGASDTQYF.

The chain couples TRBV6-2 or TRBV6-3 to TRBJ1-1; 11 nucleotides line up with TRBD1. The CDR3 spans 14 residues. J lost 10 bases, V lost 4 bases, and 8 bases had no gene match. Germline CDR1 and CDR2: MNHEY and SVGEGT. The CDR3: CASSSWTGGLPAFF. The CDR3 coding sequence is TGTGCCAGCAGTTCCTGGACAGGGGGCCTTCCAGCTTTCTTT.

In this sample, this clone turned up once. The chain joins TRBV4-1 to TRBJ2-7, with TRBD1 identical over 7 bases. The CDR3 sequence is 16 residues long. With V trimmed by 2 bases and J by 2 bases, 9 bases remained unmatched. The germline CDR1 and CDR2 sequences are MGHRA and YSYEKL. The CDR3 here is CASSQPRQGPPYEQYF. The DNA of the CDR3 is TGCGCCAGCAGCCAACCCCGACAGGGCCCTCCCTACGAGCAGTACTTC.

This chain joins TRBV5-8 and TRBJ1-2, with 8 bases fitting TRBD1. After removal of 4 bases from V and 4 bases from J, the junction contained 6 bases not matched to a gene. Germline values: CDR1 SGHTS, CDR2 YDEGEE. This CDR3 spans 14 amino acids. The CDR3 DNA reads TGTGCCAGCAGCCGGGACAGGCCGGGCTATGGCTACACCTTC. As protein: CASSRDRPGYGYTF.

This clone was counted once. This chain joins TRBV6-5 and TRBJ2-2; TRBD1 aligns across 8 bases. The V gene's germline CDR1 is MNHEY and CDR2 SVGAGI. The length of the CDR3 is 14 residues. The J segment lost 5 bases and the V segment lost 7 bases, leaving 6 bases of the junction unmatched. The CDR3 coding sequence is TGTGCCAGCACCACTCGGACAGGGACCGGGGAGCTGTTTTTT. Its protein product is CASTTRTGTGELFF.

The genes are TRBV19 and TRBJ1-2; 10 bases are a match to TRBD1. The CDR3 runs to 15 residues. The V segment lost 4 bases and the J segment 3 bases; nucleotides outside the gene matches: 5. CDR1 and CDR2 from the germline V gene are LNHDA and SQIVND (reference sequence). The CDR3 bases are TGTGCCAGTAGTACGACAGGGGGCAATGACTATGGCTACACCTTC. It encodes CASSTTGGNDYGYTF. The full variable domain, with the rest looked up from reference TRBV19 and TRBJ1-2, is DGGITQSPKYLFRKEGQNVTLSCEQNLNHDAMYWYRQDPGQGLRLIYYSQIVNDFQKGDIAEGYSVSREKKESFPLTVTSAQKNPTAFYLCASSTTGGNDYGYTFGSGTRLTVV.

The chain links TRBV7-2 to TRBJ2-7; 7 positions agree with TRBD2. This CDR3 comprises 12 residues. With 5 bases clipped from V and 6 bases from J, the junction kept 4 bases outside the gene matches. Germline-derived CDR1 and CDR2 are SGHTA and FQGNSA. The CDR3 is CASSLPSGEQYF. The CDR3 nucleotides are TGTGCCAGCAGCCTGCCTAGCGGCGAGCAGTACTTC. The full variable domain, in which reference TRBV7-2 and TRBJ2-7 provide the parts outside the CDR3, is GAGVSQSPSNKVTEKGKDVELRCDPISGHTALYWYRQSLGQGLEFLIYFQGNSAPDKSGLPSDRFSAERTGGSVSTLTIQRTQQEDSAVYLCASSLPSGEQYFGPGTRLTVT.

This clone was recorded a few times. This sequence joins TRBV10-1 and TRBJ2-2; the D gene is possibly TRBD2 (6 bases). The CDR3 is 15 residues long. Germline CDR1 WNHNN, CDR2 SYGVQD (reference sequence). Trimming took 3 bases from V and 6 from J, leaving 14 bases between them. CDR3 coding DNA: TGCGCCAGCAGTGATGGAGGGAAGATGGCCGGGGAGCTGTTTTTT. It translates to CASSDGGKMAGELFF.

The count of this clone is one. A read error may account for a junction end that differs from germline. The gene calls are TRBV2 and TRBJ1-6, with no clear D. The CDR3 extends over 15 amino acids. Germline CDR1 SNHLY, CDR2 FYNNEI. The CDR3 loop is CASREGGSYNSPLHF. The CDR3 DNA reads as TGTGCCAGCAGGGAAGGAGGCTCCTATAATTCACCCCTCCACTTT.

V and J are TRBV6-2 or TRBV6-3 and TRBJ2-7, with D tentatively TRBD2 (6 bases). This CDR3 has 15 residues. Trimming removed 2 bases from V and 1 base from J, with 12 bases in between. Germline CDR1 MNHEY, CDR2 SVGEGT. CDR3 in DNA: TGTGCCAGCAGTTACGAGGGACTCTTGTCCTACGAGCAGTACTTC. Its protein is CASSYEGLLSYEQYF.

The J gene is TRBJ1-1, the V gene TRBV6-5; a possible D gene is TRBD1 (6 bases). The germline V gene has CDR1 MNHEY and CDR2 SVGAGI. The CDR3 length is 14 residues. The V end was cut by 6 bases, the J end by 1 base, with 12 bases between. The DNA of the CDR3 is TGTGCCAGCAGACGGACAGTTACGAACACTGAAGCTTTCTTT. This translates into CASRRTVTNTEAFF.

This sequence joins TRBV27 and TRBJ2-7; TRBD1 agrees at 12 bases. The CDR3 runs 15 residues. Germline CDR1 MNHEY, CDR2 SMNVEV (reference sequence). With 7 bases clipped from V and 1 base from J, the junction kept 5 bases outside the gene matches. The chain's CDR3 is CASKGDRGRSYEQYF. In DNA, the CDR3 is TGTGCCAGCAAGGGGGACAGGGGGCGATCCTACGAGCAGTACTTC.

A few counts support this clone. The chain uses TRBV2 and TRBJ2-7; a possible D gene is TRBD2 (5 bases). Looked up from germline, CDR1 is SNHLY and CDR2 is FYNNEI. The CDR3 is made up of 13 amino acids. V lost 5 bases and J 2 bases, leaving 10 bases between the germline ends. CDR3 sequence: CASSITGTYEQYF. In DNA form, the CDR3 reads TGTGCCAGCAGTATCACGGGGACCTACGAGCAGTACTTC.

V is TRBV7-9 and J is TRBJ2-7; maybe TRBD2 (6 bases). The CDR3 covers 14 residues. The germline V gene encodes CDR1 SEHNR and CDR2 FQNEAQ (reference sequence). V dropped 3 bases and J dropped 0 bases, with 9 bases sitting between them. CDR3 nucleotides: TGTGCCAGCAGCTTGACGGGACTCTCCTACGAGCAGTACTTC. Protein product: CASSLTGLSYEQYF. The entire variable domain, with the rest obtained from reference TRBV7-9 and TRBJ2-7, is as follows: DTGVSQNPRHKITKRGQNVTFRCDPISEHNRLYWYRQTLGQGPEFLTYFQNEAQLEKSRLLSDRFSAERPKGSFSTLEIQRTEQGDSAMYLCASSLTGLSYEQYFGPGTRLTVT.

V and J are TRBV5-4 and TRBJ1-4, with D perhaps matching TRBD1 (5 bases). V lost 0 bases and J 8 bases, leaving 14 bases between the germline ends. This CDR3 region has 15 residues. Germline V gene data show CDR1 as SGHNT and CDR2 as YYREEE (reference sequence). DNA of the CDR3: TGTGCCAGCAGCTTGGATAGGGGAGGGAGAGAAAAACTGTTTTTT. Encoded protein: CASSLDRGGREKLFF.

This chain links TRBV5-4 with TRBJ2-1; a weak D match, TRBD2 (5 bases). Germline CDR1 SGHNT, CDR2 YYREEE (reference sequence). The length of the CDR3 is 13 residues. V was shortened by 2 bases and J by 6 bases, with 9 bases between the two germline ends. The CDR3 region has the DNA TGTGCCAGCAGCTTCGGGGAAATCAATGAGCAGTTCTTC. Encoded protein: CASSFGEINEQFF. Full variable domain (rest looked up from reference TRBV5-4 and TRBJ2-1): ETGVTQSPTHLIKTRGQQVTLRCSSQSGHNTVSWYQQALGQGPQFIFQYYREEENGRGNFPPRFSGLQFPNYSSELNVNALELDDSALYLCASSFGEINEQFFGPGTRLTVL.

The chain employs TRBV9 and TRBJ2-3; 7 positions agree with TRBD1. The CDR3 is made up of 16 amino acids. The germline V gene encodes CDR1 SGDLS and CDR2 YYNGEE. Trimming cost V 3 bases and J 4 bases; bases outside gene matches: 11. The CDR3 is CASSDRQGMFPDTQYF. The DNA of the CDR3 is TGTGCCAGCAGCGACCGACAGGGCATGTTCCCAGATACGCAGTATTTT.

In DNA form, the CDR3 reads TGCGCCAGCAGCCCGGAGGGGGTGGGGGGGCGCACAGATACGCAGTATTTT. Encoded protein: CASSPEGVGGRTDTQYF. This chain uses TRBV5-1 with TRBJ2-3, with D perhaps TRBD2 (7 bases). CDR1 and CDR2 (germline): SGHRS, YFSETQ. This CDR3 spans 17 amino acids. Trimming took off 4 bases at V and 1 base at J, with 19 bases between the two ends.

V usage is TRBV9 and J usage is TRBJ1-2; D unclear. Germline lookup yields CDR1 SGDLS and CDR2 YYNGEE. Trimming shortened V by 0 bases and J by 5 bases, and 11 bases separated the two germline ends. CDR3 length: 14 amino acids. CDR3 DNA sequence: TGTGCCAGCAGCGTAGGAGGCAGTTCGTATGGCTACACCTTC. Translated: CASSVGGSSYGYTF.

The chain carries TRBV5-1 and TRBJ1-4; D is uncertain. Trimming removed 2 bases at V and 0 bases at J, with 8 bases between. Germline V CDR1 and CDR2: SGHRS, YFSETQ. The CDR3 is made up of 15 amino acids. CDR3: CASSFFSATNEKLFF. The CDR3 DNA sequence: TGCGCCAGCAGCTTCTTTAGCGCAACTAATGAAAAACTGTTTTTT.

This rearrangement joins TRBV6-5 to TRBJ1-1; D is perhaps TRBD1 (6 bases). Trimming pared 6 bases from V and 1 base from J, leaving 12 bases between. The CDR3 contains 14 residues. Germline V gives CDR1 MNHEY, CDR2 SVGAGI. The CDR3, as DNA: TGTGCCAGCAGCCTGGGACACCGGAACACTGAAGCTTTCTTT. As protein: CASSLGHRNTEAFF.

V gene TRBV5-4 combines with J gene TRBJ2-5; 9 bases are a match to TRBD1. CDR3 length equals 15 residues. The germline V gene encodes CDR1 SGHNT and CDR2 YYREEE (reference sequence). The trim removed 0 bases at V and 5 bases at J, leaving 5 bases unmatched. The CDR3 bases are TGTGCCAGCAGCTTGGACAGGGGGCGAGGCGAGACCCAGTACTTC. It is translated as CASSLDRGRGETQYF.